This record looks at one T cell receptor beta chain sequence and its context. The source of the sample is a study of blood T cell repertoires in COVID-19. Study summary: Samples taken during acute and convalescent COVID-19 were collected in the United States, Italy and Spain. In each case, the material was cDNA or gDNA derived from T cells, B-cell-depleted T cells, or PBMCs.

CDR1 and CDR2 (germline): SGHAT, FQNNGV. V lost 2 bases, J lost 4 bases, and 11 bases lay in between. The CDR3 runs to 14 residues. Authors' methods: Amplification with reference gene primers provided the estimates of nucleated cell counts. Repertoires were generated with immunoSEQ multiplex PCR, while TCRdb's copy carries only in-frame clones and drops some. The V and J calls and clone size come from that table; D and trimming were worked out from the DNA. The data show 250,000 to 300,000 clones, under 90% seen once. The source material was peripheral blood. V and J are TRBV11-2 and TRBJ2-5; D is perhaps TRBD1 (5 bases). The origin of this receptor is a man over 45 with acute or convalescent COVID-19. In DNA, the CDR3 is TGTGCCAGCAGCTTACTAAGGGGTTCAGAGACCCAGTACTTC. Amino acids: CASSLLRGSETQYF.